This T cell receptor (beta chain) was captured by sequencing in a study of metastatic and nonmetastatic thyroid tumors. Germline V gene sequence: CDR1 MNHEY, CDR2 SMNVEV (reference sequence). This CDR3 is 15 amino acids long. Trimming cost V 3 bases and J 6 bases, with 15 bases left between them. TCRdb recomputed clones from the PCR reads via MiXCR. The data hold approximately 7,000 clones, with less than 35% observed a single time. No patient had received any treatment before thyroid surgery. The table lists this clone with many counts. This TCR was sampled from a female donor with papillary thyroid cancer or a benign thyroid nodule (not recorded which). Some clones in this sample may be carry-over from other donors' samples. The V call is TRBV27, the J call TRBJ2-1; a weak D match, TRBD1 (7 bases). The sequencing input was tumor tissue. This CDR3 reads CASSLTRGLLNEQFF. CDR3 coding DNA: TGTGCCAGCAGTTTGACTAGGGGGCTTCTCAATGAGCAGTTCTTC.